This entry features one T cell receptor (beta chain) sequence. A few counts support this clonotype. Its antigen is unknown. No quality values exist for individual bases; no much larger clone is one base distant. The data stem from a study of T cells after yellow fever vaccination (dated by TCRdb to about 2019). In terms of the full investigation: The SMART-Seq v4 Ultra Low Input RNA kit was used to prepare libraries from fractions with low cell numbers. Bulk TCR alpha and beta repertoires were sequenced longitudinally to track T-cell clones before and after primary and booster YFV17D yellow fever vaccination. Two healthy male donors made up the cohort, one aged 18 to 30 years and the other aged 30 to 40 years. Blood was drawn at multiple timepoints before and after primary and secondary immunization, with bulk PBMC replicates and cell subsets isolated. What the authors observed across the whole study: Most clones expanded after primary vaccination were re-detected after the booster (almost 97% of CD4 and 88% of CD8), suggesting broad memory maintenance. Computational filtering was required because FACS-sorted repertoires could contain abundant contaminating clonotypes from the bulk population. Only a couple of donors were included in the study, so the extent to which the findings can be generalized is limited. Compared with the primary T-cell response, the secondary T-cell response was faster but weaker, reaching its peak on day 5 rather than on day 15. A small share of clonotypes occurred in both CD4 and CD8 compartments, likely arising from convergent recombination.

The sample's treatment or condition, from its label and the paper: live attenuated yellow fever vaccine strain. At every blood-draw timepoint, two biological replicates of bulk PBMCs were collected. PBMCs were isolated from peripheral blood using a standard Ficoll-Paque protocol. RNA was extracted with TriZol from bulk PBMCs, CD4 and CD8 fractions, and dextramer-positive and dextramer-negative fractions. Trimming takes 1 base from V and 0 bases from J, and the germline ends sit 6 bases apart. The germline V gene sets CDR1 to KGHSH and CDR2 to LQKENI. From cysteine to phenylalanine, the CDR3 is 14 amino acids long. Only the CDR3 DNA stays, 42 bases, in frame from base 1. Synthesis of TCR cDNA relied on 5'RACE template switching, a step that introduced a universal primer site along with unique molecular identifiers. cDNA synthesis was primed from both the TCR alpha and TCR beta constant segments. Libraries were amplified in two PCR steps, with sample barcodes and sequencing adapters added in the second step. Sequencing of the libraries was done on either Illumina HiSeq 2500 (2x100 bp) or NovaSeq (2x150 bp). The source study handled its data this way. MIGEC handled demultiplexing of reads and collapsing into UMI consensus sequences, while MiXCR performed V(D)J alignment. Using edgeR on replicate PBMC samples, clonotypes were called vaccine-responding if FDR was below 0.01 and the log2 fold change was above 5 up to day 15. Bulk clonotypes were assigned CD4 or CD8 identity according to which sequenced CD4 or CD8 repertoire held them at higher abundance. TCRdb trimmed the raw reads at Q25, called clones with MiXCR and kept productive beta chains. Rows with one shared CDR3 protein collapse into an entry with the most common genes and DNA. TCRdb's processing, not the study's, gives the V and J calls here. The sample data list some 560,000 distinct CDR3 sequences, and around 16% of these were observed just once. 15% to 20% of the sample rests with the top ten.

The sample here was PBMCs, taken 4 to 5 days after the first yellow fever vaccination. The sequence is built from TRBV18 and TRBJ1-2, with the D segment identity uncertain. This sequence was found in a man aged 18 to 35 who received the YFV17D yellow fever vaccine. The bases read TGTGCCAGCTCACCACAGGGAGCTAACTATGGCTACACCTTC. Translated, it gives CASSPQGANYGYTF.